The table lists the clone carrying this T cell receptor beta chain with a few counts. The antigen is undetermined. This sample stems from a study of blood T cells in healthy people across ages. A second PCR of roughly 6 to 12 cycles used a sample-barcoded 5' primer and a J-beta primer mix. MiXCR, applied by TCRdb to the 5' RACE reads, yields one record per CDR3 protein. The data contain about 1.1 million distinct CDR3 sequences, approximately 38% of them seen just once; the ten biggest clones take up around 13%. CDR1 is DFQATT, CDR2 SNEGSKA, per germline (reference sequence). This CDR3 contains 15 residues. With 6 bases removed from V and 0 bases from J, the gap between germline ends came to 15 bases. General observations from the study: Long-lived and aged donors differed, with more naive CD4+ cells and higher diversity in the long-lived.

The chain has TRBV20-1 and TRBJ2-1; D is perhaps TRBD1 (6 bases). The sample comprised blood. This receptor was obtained from a young man in good health. The DNA of the CDR3 is TGCAGTGCACCCCATCAGGGGACCTCCTACAATGAGCAGTTCTTC. It codes for CSAPHQGTSYNEQFF.